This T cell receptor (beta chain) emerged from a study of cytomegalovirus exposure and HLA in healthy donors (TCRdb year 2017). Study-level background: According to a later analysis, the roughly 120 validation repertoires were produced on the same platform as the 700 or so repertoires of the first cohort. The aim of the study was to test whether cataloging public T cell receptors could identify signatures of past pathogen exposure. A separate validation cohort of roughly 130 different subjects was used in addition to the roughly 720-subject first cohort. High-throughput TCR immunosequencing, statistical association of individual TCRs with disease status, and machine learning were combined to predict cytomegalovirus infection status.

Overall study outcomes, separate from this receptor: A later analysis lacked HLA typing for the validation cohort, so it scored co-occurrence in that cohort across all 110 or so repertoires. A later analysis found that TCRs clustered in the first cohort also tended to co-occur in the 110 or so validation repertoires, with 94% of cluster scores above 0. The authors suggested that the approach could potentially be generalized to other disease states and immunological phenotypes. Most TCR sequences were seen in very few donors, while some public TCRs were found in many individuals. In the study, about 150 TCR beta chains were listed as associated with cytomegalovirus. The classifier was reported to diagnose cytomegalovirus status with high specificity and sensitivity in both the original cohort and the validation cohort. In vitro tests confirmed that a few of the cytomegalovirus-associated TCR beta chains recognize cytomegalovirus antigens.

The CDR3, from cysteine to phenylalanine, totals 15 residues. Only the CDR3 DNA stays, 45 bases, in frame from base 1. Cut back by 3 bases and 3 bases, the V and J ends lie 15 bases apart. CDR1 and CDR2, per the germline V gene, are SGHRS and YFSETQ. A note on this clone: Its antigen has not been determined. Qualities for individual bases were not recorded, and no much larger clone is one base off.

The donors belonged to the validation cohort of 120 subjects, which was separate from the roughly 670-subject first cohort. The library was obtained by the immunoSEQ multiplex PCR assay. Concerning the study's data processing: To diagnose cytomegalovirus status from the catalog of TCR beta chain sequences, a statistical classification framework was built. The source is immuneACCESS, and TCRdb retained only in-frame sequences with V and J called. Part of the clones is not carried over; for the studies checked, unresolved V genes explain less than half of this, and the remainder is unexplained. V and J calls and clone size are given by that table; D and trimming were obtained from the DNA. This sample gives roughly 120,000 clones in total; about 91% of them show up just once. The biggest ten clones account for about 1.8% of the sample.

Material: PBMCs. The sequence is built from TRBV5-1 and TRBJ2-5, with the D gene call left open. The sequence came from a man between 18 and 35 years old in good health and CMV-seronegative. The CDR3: CASSSLLGSKETQYF. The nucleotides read TGCGCCAGCAGCTCCCTTTTGGGCTCCAAAGAGACCCAGTACTTC.